A single sample gave rise to the 29 T cell receptor beta chains below, sequenced in a study of T cell repertoires in ileal Crohn's disease. The protocol was immunoSEQ multiplex PCR, while the TCRdb copy is restricted to in-frame clones and leaves out a portion. The repertoire holds under 6,500 clones, with 88% as singletons. Lamina propria lymphocytes from surgical specimens were isolated on a density gradient before sorting. Sequencing input: CD4+ T cells from ileum. The receptors were sampled from an adult with Crohn's disease. Some clones in this sample may be carry-over from other donors' samples.

The CDR3 DNA reads TGTGCCAGCAGGCTAGGGGGGGGTCCTGAGGGTGAAAAACTGTTTTTT. Protein product: CASRLGGGPEGEKLFF. This sequence joins TRBV28 and TRBJ1-4; D may be TRBD1 (6 bases). Per germline, CDR1 MDHEN and CDR2 SYDVKM. The CDR3 contains 16 residues. V was clipped by 6 bases and J by 7 bases, with 21 bases between them.

The chain employs TRBV9 and TRBJ2-3, with 15 nucleotides matching TRBD2. V shed 4 bases and J 0 bases; nucleotides not matched to a gene: 6. CDR3 length equals 18 residues. Germline values: CDR1 SGDLS, CDR2 YYNGEE. The CDR3 DNA is TGTGCCAGCAGCCCTGGACTAGCGGGAGGGTTTAGCACAGATACGCAGTATTTT. Translation gives CASSPGLAGGFSTDTQYF.

The gene calls are TRBV18 and TRBJ2-5; TRBD2 might be the D (5 bases). CDR3 length: 13 amino acids. Germline lookup yields CDR1 KGHSH and CDR2 LQKENI. The V and J ends lost 5 bases and 3 bases respectively, with 10 bases between them. CDR3 in amino acids: CASSSGTKETQYF. The CDR3 nucleotides are TGTGCCAGCTCAAGCGGAACTAAAGAGACCCAGTACTTC.

This sequence joins TRBV4-3 and TRBJ2-7; 12 positions agree with TRBD2. V lost 3 bases to trimming and J lost 7 bases; unmatched junction nucleotides: 7. The V gene's germline CDR1 is LGHNA and CDR2 YSLEER. This CDR3 spans 15 amino acids. CDR3 residues: CASSQTGTSGLEQYF. CDR3 DNA sequence: TGCGCCAGCAGCCAGACCGGGACTAGCGGGCTAGAGCAGTACTTC.

The chain recombines TRBV28 with TRBJ2-3; TRBD2 is a possible D gene (5 bases). Germline V lookup: CDR1 MDHEN, CDR2 SYDVKM. This CDR3 is 12 amino acids long. Deletions cut 3 bases from V and 14 bases from J, with 15 bases between. CDR3 sequence reads: CASSFNRLAGYF. The CDR3 DNA reads TGTGCCAGCAGTTTTAATCGGCTAGCTGGGTATTTT.

This clone was seen only a few times. The rearrangement links TRBV28 to TRBJ1-2; 8 nucleotides agree with TRBD1. The CDR3 length is 14 residues. CDR1 and CDR2 from the germline V gene are MDHEN and SYDVKM. The trim removed 8 bases at V and 5 bases at J, leaving 10 bases unmatched. The CDR3 sequence: CASRQGTEKYGYTF. The CDR3 region has the DNA TGTGCCAGCCGACAGGGGACAGAGAAGTATGGCTACACCTTC.

The chain's CDR3 is CASSLRQGAGQPQHF. CDR3 DNA sequence: TGTGCCAGCAGTTTAAGACAGGGGGCAGGTCAGCCCCAGCATTTT. This chain connects TRBV6-5 to TRBJ1-5, with TRBD1 matching over 10 bases. V trimming: 4 bases; J trimming: 6 bases; junction bases outside the gene matches: 6. CDR1 MNHEY and CDR2 SVGAGI come from the germline V gene. This CDR3 comprises 15 residues.

CDR3 DNA: TGTGCCAGCAGTGAAAGGGGACAGGGAAGCGAGCAGTACTTC. The encoded protein is CASSERGQGSEQYF. This chain links TRBV6-1 with TRBJ2-7, with 9 bases matching TRBD1. This CDR3 comprises 14 residues. From germline, CDR1 is MNHNS and CDR2 SASEGT. With V trimmed by 2 bases and J by 6 bases, 5 bases remained unmatched.

The rearrangement links TRBV29-1 to TRBJ1-2; TRBD1 is a possible D gene (5 bases). Germline-derived CDR1 and CDR2 are SQVTM and ANQGSEA. Trimming removed 3 bases at V and 6 bases at J, with 11 bases between. The CDR3 is 12 residues long. CDR3 nucleotide sequence: TGCAGCGTTGAGGCGGGGGGACATGGCTACACCTTC. Protein: CSVEAGGHGYTF. Filled out from reference TRBV29-1 and TRBJ1-2, the complete variable domain reads SAVISQKPSRDICQRGTSLTIQCQVDSQVTMMFWYRQQPGQSLTLIATANQGSEATYESGFVIDKFPISRPNLTFSTLTVSNMSPEDSSIYLCSVEAGGHGYTFGSGTRLTVV.

The rearrangement links TRBV4-1 to TRBJ2-7; D gene uncertain. There are 16 residues in the CDR3. Germline V lookup: CDR1 MGHRA, CDR2 YSYEKL. Trimming took off 0 bases at V and 6 bases at J, with 18 bases between the two ends. CDR3 loop: CASSQDQVSGLGEQYF. The CDR3 DNA reads as TGCGCCAGCAGCCAAGATCAAGTGTCAGGATTAGGCGAGCAGTACTTC.

This clone has just one count. The rearrangement joins TRBV11-2 to TRBJ1-2; 9 nucleotides line up with TRBD1. Germline V gives CDR1 SGHAT, CDR2 FQNNGV. With V trimmed by 5 bases and J by 1 base, 2 bases remained unmatched. There are 14 residues in the CDR3. The CDR3 nucleotides are TGTGCCAGCAGCCCGGGACAGGGTAACTATGGCTACACCTTC. It codes for CASSPGQGNYGYTF. Combining the CDR3 with reference TRBV11-2 and TRBJ1-2 gives the whole variable domain EAGVAQSPRYKIIEKRQSVAFWCNPISGHATLYWYQQILGQGPKLLIQFQNNGVVDDSQLPKDRFSAERLKGVDSTLKIQPAKLEDSAVYLCASSPGQGNYGYTFGSGTRLTVV.

The chain employs TRBV7-2 and TRBJ2-7; 10 bases map to TRBD2. Per the germline V gene, CDR1 is SGHTA and CDR2 is FQGNSA. The CDR3 loop spans 15 amino acids. Trimming at V came to 7 bases and at J to 6 bases, leaving 12 bases not matched to a gene. In DNA, the CDR3 is TGTGCCAGCACCCGGGGCCTAGCGGGAGTAACCGAGCAGTACTTC. Amino acids: CASTRGLAGVTEQYF.

CDR3 sequence (DNA): TGTGCCAGCAGCTTCGGCGGGGGGCGGGGCACTGAAGCTTTCTTT. It codes for CASSFGGGRGTEAFF. The gene calls are TRBV13 and TRBJ1-1; TRBD1 might be the D (6 bases). Germline V lookup: CDR1 PRHDT, CDR2 FYEKMQ (reference sequence). The CDR3 has 15 amino acids. V gave up 3 bases and J gave up 4 bases, with 15 bases separating them.

The chain carries TRBV27 and TRBJ1-6; 7 bases are shared with TRBD1. Germline-derived CDR1 and CDR2 are MNHEY and SMNVEV (reference sequence). The ends lost 6 bases at V and 7 bases at J; junction bases unmatched: 6. CDR3 length equals 14 residues. The CDR3 DNA reads as TGTGCCAGCAGACCACAGGGGAGCAATTCACCCCTCCACTTT. This gives the protein CASRPQGSNSPLHF.

The chain combines TRBV11-2 with TRBJ2-5; 11 nucleotides align to TRBD2. The CDR3 is 15 amino acids. Unmatched junction bases numbered 4, after V lost 3 bases and J lost 4 bases. The germline gives CDR1 SGHAT, CDR2 FQNNGV. The chain's CDR3 is CASSFGTSGLETQYF. DNA for the CDR3: TGTGCCAGCAGCTTCGGGACTAGCGGCCTAGAGACCCAGTACTTC.

The chain combines TRBV6-4 with TRBJ1-4, with D hard to call. V lost 7 bases to trimming and J lost 8 bases, with 14 bases between them. CDR1 MRHNA and CDR2 SNTAGT come from the germline V gene. The CDR3 totals 13 residues. The CDR3 reads CASKTPLGEKLFF. As DNA, the CDR3 is TGTGCCAGCAAGACACCACTTGGGGAAAAACTGTTTTTT.

The V call is TRBV9, the J call TRBJ2-3; TRBD2 agrees at 9 bases. With V trimmed by 4 bases and J by 2 bases, 8 bases remained unmatched. Germline V gene data show CDR1 as SGDLS and CDR2 as YYNGEE. The CDR3 length is 16 residues. The CDR3 region is CASSWGAGGDTDTQYF. CDR3 in DNA: TGTGCCAGCAGCTGGGGAGCGGGAGGCGACACAGATACGCAGTATTTT.

The rearrangement joins TRBV7-9 to TRBJ2-1, with 10 positions matching TRBD2. Trimming removed 5 bases from V and 4 bases from J; junction bases left unmatched: 8. The germline V gene has CDR1 SEHNR and CDR2 FQNEAQ (reference sequence). This CDR3 has 16 amino acids. Here the CDR3 reads CASSPSGRSPYNEQFF. In nucleotides, the CDR3 is TGTGCCAGCAGCCCTAGCGGGAGATCGCCGTACAATGAGCAGTTCTTC.

Concerning this clone: Other DNA sequences within the sample encode an identical CDR3. The gene calls are TRBV30 and TRBJ1-3, with 8 bases aligning to TRBD1. This CDR3 is built from 16 residues. With 0 bases clipped from V and 3 bases from J, the junction kept 7 bases outside the gene matches. Germline CDR1 reads GTSNPN; CDR2 reads SVGIG (reference sequence). As DNA, the CDR3 is TGTGCCTGGAGTGTAGACTCAGGGGGCGTTGGAAACACCATATATTTT. It encodes CAWSVDSGGVGNTIYF.

This chain uses TRBV6-1 with TRBJ1-5; the D gene is possibly TRBD1 (6 bases). Trimming removed 6 bases from V and 10 bases from J, with 19 bases in between. This CDR3 is built from 14 residues. Germline assignment: CDR1 MNHNS and CDR2 SASEGT. DNA for the CDR3: TGTGCCAGCAGGCCCGGGACATACGAAGACCCCCAGCATTTT. It encodes CASRPGTYEDPQHF.

V gene TRBV27 combines with J gene TRBJ2-7; no definite D call. In germline, CDR1 is MNHEY, CDR2 SMNVEV (reference sequence). The CDR3 is made up of 14 amino acids. V gave up 2 bases and J gave up 0 bases, with 8 bases separating them. The chain's CDR3 is CASSLLDSSYEQYF. CDR3 DNA: TGTGCCAGCAGTTTACTAGATAGCTCCTACGAGCAGTACTTC.

This clone has just one count. This chain connects TRBV9 to TRBJ2-2; 10 positions match TRBD2. The length of the CDR3 is 16 residues. The germline CDR1 and CDR2 sequences are SGDLS and YYNGEE. V lost 0 bases, J lost 4 bases, and 3 bases stayed unmatched. The DNA for the CDR3 is TGTGCCAGCAGCGTAGCAAGCGGGAGGGCCACCGGGGAGCTGTTTTTT. Its translation is CASSVASGRATGELFF.

The chain couples TRBV11-3 to TRBJ2-1; TRBD1 agrees at 7 bases. V shed 11 bases, J shed 7 bases, and the junction held 14 bases outside the gene matches. This CDR3 spans 14 amino acids. Germline V gene sequence: CDR1 SGHNT, CDR2 YENEEA. CDR3 nucleotide sequence: TGTGCCCAAAAGGAACAGGGGCTTAAGAATGAGCAGTTCTTC. Protein sequence: CAQKEQGLKNEQFF. Complete variable domain (other parts from reference TRBV11-3 and TRBJ2-1): EAGVVQSPRYKIIEKKQPVAFWCNPISGHNTLYWYLQNLGQGPELLIRYENEEAVDDSQLPKDRFSAERLKGVDSTLKIQPAELGDSAVYLCAQKEQGLKNEQFFGPGTRLTVL.

The chain has TRBV7-2 and TRBJ1-2; D remains unclear. CDR1 and CDR2 from the germline V gene are SGHTA and FQGNSA. CDR3 length: 12 amino acids. V was shortened by 5 bases and J by 8 bases, with 12 bases between the two germline ends. The CDR3: CASSPRTGGYTF. CDR3 sequence (DNA): TGTGCCAGCAGCCCTAGGACGGGAGGCTACACCTTC.

The V and J genes are TRBV5-1 and TRBJ2-3, with D hard to call. The V gene's germline CDR1 is SGHRS and CDR2 YFSETQ. The CDR3 sequence is 15 residues long. The V end was cut by 4 bases, the J end by 1 base, with 13 bases between. The CDR3 DNA reads TGCGCCAGCAGCCTACGCGGAGTCGGCACAGATACGCAGTATTTT. Protein: CASSLRGVGTDTQYF.

This chain links TRBV14 with TRBJ1-5; tentatively, D is TRBD1 (5 bases). The germline CDR1 and CDR2 sequences are SGHDN and FVKESK. This CDR3 has 15 residues. V was pared by 1 base and J by 1 base, with 8 bases between. For the CDR3, the DNA is TGTGCCAGCAGCCAAGGGACACTAAGCAATCAGCCCCAGCATTTT. Translation: CASSQGTLSNQPQHF.

The V call is TRBV5-1, the J call TRBJ2-2; 7 nucleotides agree with TRBD1. The germline V gene encodes CDR1 SGHRS and CDR2 YFSETQ. Trimming took 3 bases from V and 4 from J; bases not matched to a gene: 3. CDR3 length: 14 residues. The CDR3 here is CASSWDRVTGELFF. The DNA of the CDR3 is TGCGCCAGCAGCTGGGACAGAGTCACCGGGGAGCTGTTTTTT.

The chain uses TRBV7-9 and TRBJ1-2; no reliable D call. The CDR3 runs to 13 residues. The V gene lost 2 bases and the J gene lost 7 bases, with 11 bases spanning the gap. Germline CDR1 is SEHNR and CDR2 is FQNEAQ (reference sequence). CDR3 sequence (DNA): TGTGCCAGCAGCTTATATGGGGAGGGTGGCTACACCTTC. This sequence encodes CASSLYGEGGYTF.

V is TRBV6-5 and J is TRBJ2-2; 7 positions match TRBD2. The V segment lost 7 bases and the J segment 5 bases; nucleotides outside the gene matches: 7. The germline V gene has CDR1 MNHEY and CDR2 SVGAGI. The CDR3 is made up of 14 amino acids. The CDR3 sequence: CASKLGGSTGELFF. The CDR3 DNA sequence: TGTGCCAGCAAGTTAGGCGGGAGTACCGGGGAGCTGTTTTTT.